One and the same sample provided the 7 T cell receptor beta chains below, sequenced in a study of a mutant IDH1 vaccine in newly diagnosed glioma. Their cognate antigens are unknown. The assay was immunoSEQ multiplex PCR, and TCRdb's table has in-frame clones only and misses some. The data contain approximately 50,000 clones, 85% to 90% of them singletons. The time point: week 23, last vaccination. Every single dose of the vaccine, 300 ug of mutant IDH1 20-mer peptide, came with topical imiquimod. The sequencing used PBMCs, collected from a glioma patient whose treatment included an IDH1 peptide vaccine. The receptors derive from a man aged 35 to 55 with glioma.

This chain links TRBV5-1 with TRBJ2-3, with 9 bases fitting TRBD2. J lost 2 bases, V lost 0 bases, and 4 bases had no gene match. Germline CDR1 is SGHRS and CDR2 is YFSETQ. CDR3 size: 16 residues. The CDR3 loop is CASSLDAGGITDTQYF. CDR3 sequence (DNA): TGCGCCAGCAGCTTGGATGCGGGAGGGATCACAGATACGCAGTATTTT. Filled out from reference TRBV5-1 and TRBJ2-3, the complete variable domain reads KAGVTQTPRYLIKTRGQQVTLSCSPISGHRSVSWYQQTPGQGLQFLFEYFSETQRNKGNFPGRFSGRQFSNSRSEMNVSTLELGDSALYLCASSLDAGGITDTQYFGPGTRLTVL.

This rearrangement joins TRBV14 to TRBJ2-5, with 8 bases matching TRBD1. Germline values: CDR1 SGHDN, CDR2 FVKESK. CDR3 length: 16 residues. V lost 4 bases and J lost 4; bases outside the gene matches: 11. CDR3: CASSLLRTGLLETQYF. The CDR3 nucleotides are TGTGCCAGCAGCCTACTAAGGACAGGGCTTTTAGAGACCCAGTACTTC.

The chain carries TRBV5-1 and TRBJ2-5; TRBD1 agrees at 8 bases. CDR3 size: 16 residues. The V and J ends lost 0 bases and 5 bases, in that order; junction bases with no gene match: 9. Germline lookup yields CDR1 SGHRS and CDR2 YFSETQ. CDR3 nucleotide sequence: TGCGCCAGCAGCTTGGCCTTGGACAGGGATGGGGAGACCCAGTACTTC. Translating gives CASSLALDRDGETQYF.

The rearrangement joins TRBV28 to TRBJ2-5, with 8 positions matching TRBD1. This CDR3 spans 15 amino acids. V was clipped by 3 bases and J by 5 bases; unmatched bases: 8. Germline lookup yields CDR1 MDHEN and CDR2 SYDVKM. The CDR3 loop is CASSFRTGRSETQYF. The CDR3 DNA sequence: TGTGCCAGCAGTTTTAGGACAGGGAGGTCGGAGACCCAGTACTTC.

V and J are TRBV10-3 and TRBJ2-3, with D hard to call. In germline, CDR1 is ENHRY, CDR2 SYGVKD. V gave up 8 bases and J gave up 6 bases, with 9 bases separating them. The CDR3 loop spans 11 amino acids. The CDR3 DNA sequence: TGTGCCATCGCTCGGACGGATACGCAGTATTTT. Its translation is CAIARTDTQYF.

The chain uses TRBV4-2 and TRBJ2-7; 9 bases fit TRBD1. This CDR3 region has 14 residues. CDR1 is LGHNA and CDR2 is YNFKEQ in the germline V gene. The V gene end was trimmed by 0 bases and the J gene end by 3 bases; junction bases not matched to a gene: 0. The CDR3 region has the DNA TGTGCCAGCAGCCAAGAGACAGGGGGCTACGAGCAGTACTTC. Its protein product is CASSQETGGYEQYF.

The chain uses TRBV6-5 and TRBJ2-7; 7 nucleotides align to TRBD1. Germline CDR1 MNHEY, CDR2 SVGAGI. Unmatched junction bases numbered 2, after V lost 6 bases and J lost 3 bases. The CDR3 loop spans 12 amino acids. The CDR3 is CASRDRSYEQYF. CDR3 in DNA: TGTGCCAGCAGGGACAGGAGCTACGAGCAGTACTTC.